Shown below are 17 T cell receptor beta chains from a single sample sequenced in a study of T cell responses to AZD1222 COVID-19 vaccine. Sequencing used immunoSEQ multiplex PCR; TCRdb keeps in-frame clones, though not all of them. This table holds 150,000 to 180,000 clones, about 85% found once. The sample consisted of peripheral blood, taken on day 0 of AZD1222 vaccination. These receptors were taken from an adult in good health.

In its sample, this clone was seen once. The V gene is TRBV4-1, the J gene TRBJ1-2; possibly TRBD1 for D (5 bases). Germline CDR1 MGHRA, CDR2 YSYEKL. The CDR3 is 16 residues long. Trimming took off 0 bases at V and 3 bases at J, with 14 bases between the two ends. CDR3 region: CASSQDMGPLDYGYTF. The CDR3, as DNA: TGCGCCAGCAGCCAAGATATGGGACCGCTGGACTATGGCTACACCTTC.

The chain couples TRBV5-1 to TRBJ1-2; 9 bases are a match to TRBD1. The germline CDR1 and CDR2 sequences are SGHRS and YFSETQ. Losses at the gene ends were 3 bases for V and 6 bases for J; bases not matched to a gene: 6. The length of the CDR3 is 14 residues. The CDR3 region has the DNA TGCGCCAGCAGCTCGGGACAGGGATCGGATGGCTACACCTTC. The encoded protein is CASSSGQGSDGYTF. The full variable domain, completed using reference TRBV5-1 and TRBJ1-2, is KAGVTQTPRYLIKTRGQQVTLSCSPISGHRSVSWYQQTPGQGLQFLFEYFSETQRNKGNFPGRFSGRQFSNSRSEMNVSTLELGDSALYLCASSSGQGSDGYTFGSGTRLTVV.

The chain joins TRBV12-1 to TRBJ1-1. TRBV12-1 is described as a pseudogene. This CDR3 contains 12 residues. DNA of the CDR3: TGTGCCAGCAGCTGTTCGGGGCCCCTCGCTTTCTTT. This sequence encodes CASSCSGPLAFF.

V is TRBV5-4 and J is TRBJ2-5; D remains unclear. V shed 9 bases and J shed 1 base, with 16 bases lying between them. The length of the CDR3 is 14 residues. Germline assignment: CDR1 SGHNT and CDR2 YYREEE (reference sequence). CDR3 amino acids: CAITVGASQETQYF. The CDR3 nucleotides are TGTGCCATCACCGTGGGCGCGTCCCAAGAGACCCAGTACTTC.

CDR3 DNA sequence: TGCGCCAGCAGCCAGGAGCTGGGGGCGATATCGATTCAGTACTTC. This codes for CASSQELGAISIQYF. The V call is TRBV4-3, the J call TRBJ2-4; D possibly corresponds to TRBD1 (6 bases). This CDR3 has 15 residues. V dropped 3 bases and J dropped 10 bases, with 19 bases sitting between them. Germline CDR1 and CDR2: LGHNA and YSLEER.

The genes are TRBV3-1 (or the pseudogene TRBV3-2) and TRBJ2-2, with 13 bases that match TRBD2. This CDR3 contains 15 residues. Germline V lookup: CDR1 LGHDT, CDR2 YNNKEL (reference sequence). V dropped 1 base and J dropped 9; count of bases not matched to a gene: 2. This chain's CDR3 is CASSQGTSGGRELFF. DNA of the CDR3: TGTGCCAGCAGCCAAGGGACTAGCGGGGGACGGGAGCTGTTTTTT.

The gene calls are TRBV5-1 and TRBJ1-5; D gene uncertain. V was shortened by 4 bases and J by 1 base, with 12 bases between the two germline ends. The CDR3 is made up of 15 amino acids. CDR1 is SGHRS, CDR2 YFSETQ, per germline. CDR3 in amino acids: CASSADGSSNQPQHF. CDR3 in DNA: TGCGCCAGCAGCGCGGACGGGAGCAGCAATCAGCCCCAGCATTTT. Together with reference TRBV5-1 and TRBJ1-5, the CDR3 gives the full variable domain: KAGVTQTPRYLIKTRGQQVTLSCSPISGHRSVSWYQQTPGQGLQFLFEYFSETQRNKGNFPGRFSGRQFSNSRSEMNVSTLELGDSALYLCASSADGSSNQPQHFGDGTRLSIL.

J is TRBJ2-7 and V is TRBV30, with D maybe TRBD1 (6 bases). V lost 0 bases and J lost 1, with 13 bases in between. The CDR3 totals 15 residues. Germline lookup yields CDR1 GTSNPN and CDR2 SVGIG (reference sequence). In DNA, the CDR3 is TGTGCCTGGAGTGTCCCACAGGGCAGGTCCTACGAGCAGTACTTC. Protein product: CAWSVPQGRSYEQYF.

This clone was counted only a few times. V is TRBV5-1 and J is TRBJ2-5, with 7 bases fitting TRBD2. CDR3 length: 14 amino acids. The V segment lost 7 bases and the J segment 1 base; nucleotides outside the gene matches: 7. Germline CDR1 is SGHRS and CDR2 is YFSETQ. The CDR3 protein is CASALGGIQETQYF. The CDR3 coding sequence is TGCGCCAGCGCCCTGGGGGGGATCCAAGAGACCCAGTACTTC.

The chain carries TRBV28 and TRBJ1-1; no firm D call. Germline V gene data show CDR1 as MDHEN and CDR2 as SYDVKM. The CDR3 is 19 residues long. Trimming cost V 6 bases and J 0 bases, with 26 bases left between them. The CDR3, as DNA: TGTGCCAGCAGCCCCCAGCTCGGGAAGCAGGCGATGATGAACACTGAAGCTTTCTTT. Translating it yields CASSPQLGKQAMMNTEAFF.

V and J are TRBV19 and TRBJ1-5, with 9 bases matching TRBD1. The CDR3 has 16 amino acids. Germline trimming cut 5 bases from V and 3 bases from J; bases unmatched to any gene: 8. From germline, CDR1 is LNHDA and CDR2 SQIVND (reference sequence). This CDR3 reads CASSPPGQGDNQPQHF. In nucleotides, the CDR3 is TGTGCCAGTAGTCCTCCGGGACAGGGAGACAATCAGCCCCAGCATTTT.

The J gene is TRBJ2-2, the V gene TRBV7-2; TRBD2 agrees at 8 bases. J was trimmed by 8 bases and V by 5 bases; bases with no gene match: 7. Germline-derived CDR1 and CDR2 are SGHTA and FQGNSA. The CDR3 has 14 amino acids. As DNA, the CDR3 is TGTGCCAGCAGCCCTGGACTAGCAGGGGGGGAGCTGTTTTTT. This gives the protein CASSPGLAGGELFF.

The chain carries TRBV4-3 and TRBJ2-5; no reliable D call. The V gene lost 0 bases and the J gene lost 4 bases, with 6 bases spanning the gap. The CDR3 covers 13 residues. Germline V gene sequence: CDR1 LGHNA, CDR2 YSLEER. The CDR3 DNA reads TGCGCCAGCAGCCAAGACTCAAGAGAGACCCAGTACTTC. It yields the protein CASSQDSRETQYF.

The genes are TRBV14 and TRBJ1-2; possibly TRBD1 for D (5 bases). Trimming took 0 bases from V and 5 from J, leaving 10 bases between them. Germline V gene data show CDR1 as SGHDN and CDR2 as FVKESK. This CDR3 spans 14 amino acids. The CDR3 DNA is TGTGCCAGCAGCCAAGATACAGGTGAGTATGGCTACACCTTC. Residues: CASSQDTGEYGYTF.

The chain carries TRBV6-4 and TRBJ2-3; TRBD1 matches 7 bases. The CDR3 is 14 amino acids. Germline CDR1 is MRHNA and CDR2 is SNTAGT. V shed 4 bases and J 1 base; nucleotides not matched to a gene: 2. The chain's CDR3 is CASSVGGGTDTQYF. Here the CDR3 DNA reads TGTGCCAGCAGTGTAGGGGGCGGCACAGATACGCAGTATTTT.

J is TRBJ1-5 and V is TRBV4-1; no clear D gene. Germline-derived CDR1 and CDR2 are MGHRA and YSYEKL. V lost 0 bases, J lost 4 bases, and 7 bases lay in between. The CDR3 consists of 14 residues. The CDR3 here is CASSQDQGNQPQHF. In DNA form, the CDR3 reads TGCGCCAGCAGCCAAGATCAAGGGAATCAGCCCCAGCATTTT.

The genes are TRBV5-6 and TRBJ1-2, with a weak D call TRBD1 (5 bases). Germline V gene data show CDR1 as SGHDT and CDR2 as YYEEEE. The CDR3 consists of 15 residues. V lost 3 bases and J lost 7, with 19 bases in between. The CDR3 coding sequence is TGTGCCAGCAGCTGGGGCGGTAGGGGCAGTAGTGGCTACACCTTC. This encodes CASSWGGRGSSGYTF.